This T cell receptor beta chain stems from a study of shared clonotypes between healthy human individuals. In the authors' workflow: ImmunoSEQ output held junction-only sequences without quality scores, so filtering differed. TCRdb's copy holds only in-frame clones and misses some; the assay was immunoSEQ multiplex PCR. V and J calls and clone size are those listed in that table; D and trimming were worked out from the DNA. The profile shows more than 1 million clones, approximately 78% of them singletons. As to this clone: Its antigen is as yet unknown.

Whole-study findings and limits: Apart from blood, nothing was sampled; tissue repertoires likely differ.

This CDR3 comprises 16 residues. The V end lost 0 bases, the J end lost 8 bases, and 19 bases lay between the germline ends. Looked up from germline, CDR1 is SNHLY and CDR2 is FYNNEI. The TCR sequence derives from a man aged 18 to 29 in good health. Some clones in this sample may be carry-over from other donors' samples. Sample: memory CD4+ T cells from PBMCs. The subset was: CD45RA-negative fraction. This chain joins TRBV2 and TRBJ2-5; no clear D gene. The CDR3 sequence: CASSEALQAYLPTQYF. DNA for the CDR3: TGTGCCAGCAGTGAAGCGCTTCAGGCATACCTCCCCACCCAGTACTTC. Full variable domain (rest looked up from reference TRBV2 and TRBJ2-5): EPEVTQTPSHQVTQMGQEVILRCVPISNHLYFYWYRQILGQKVEFLVSFYNNEISEKSEIFDDQFSVERPDGSNFTLKIRSTKLEDSAMYFCASSEALQAYLPTQYFGPGTRLLVL.